This T cell receptor (beta chain) is drawn from a study of radiation and T cells in renal cell carcinoma. Findings and caveats of the study: In blood, top tumor clones expanded by 2 weeks, shrinking by 4. No pretreatment tumor biopsies were available for baseline clonotypes.

The CDR3 runs to 17 residues. Germline-derived CDR1 and CDR2 are LNHDA and SQIVND (reference sequence). V lost 5 bases, J lost 3 bases, and 10 bases stayed unmatched. Noted time point: blood 4 weeks post-SBRT, at nephrectomy. Treatment described: 15 Gy SBRT to primary tumor, nephrectomy 4 weeks later. Nephrectomy followed 15 Gy stereotactic body radiation by 4 weeks. Serial blood draws occurred at baseline and 2 and 4 weeks post-SBRT. Clones were read by immunoSEQ multiplex PCR, and TCRdb kept only the in-frame ones, dropping some. The data show about 86,000 clones, around four fifths seen once. A word on this clone: Its matching antigen is unknown.

The sequence derives from a man in his forties or fifties with renal cell carcinoma. This chain links TRBV19 with TRBJ2-7; 13 positions agree with TRBD2. Sequences were derived from blood, sampled from a patient whose treatment included radiotherapy and nephrectomy. CDR3 in amino acids: CASSLEGTSGISYEQYF. The CDR3, as DNA: TGTGCCAGTAGTCTCGAGGGGACTAGCGGGATCAGCTACGAGCAGTACTTC.